Listed below are T cell receptor beta chains from one sample, sequenced in a study of CD8+ T cells in alopecia areata. The method was immunoSEQ multiplex PCR; TCRdb's version includes in-frame clones alone and lacks a portion of them. The sample lists roughly 130,000 clones; around 50% were seen once. The material was CD4+ T cells sorted from blood, obtained at week 0. These receptors originate from a human donor with alopecia areata. CDR3s include the opening cysteine and the closing phenylalanine or tryptophan. The order of the fields is CDR3 DNA, CDR3 protein, clone size, J gene, D gene, V gene. A D gene is named only where the DNA matches it firmly. Where a row states a size, it is once, few, many or the class of an expanded clone; other rows omit it.

TGTGCCAGCACTCGCAGCACAGATACGCAGTATTTT CASTRSTDTQYF NA TRBJ2-3 NA TRBV11-2
TGTGCCAGCAAGACAGGGGGGAATTCACCCCTCCACTTT CASKTGGNSPLHF NA TRBJ1-6 TRBD1 TRBV27
TGTGCCAGCAGAAGTCAGAGGACCCCAACTAATGAAAAACTGTTTTTT CASRSQRTPTNEKLFF NA TRBJ1-4 NA TRBV2
TGTGCCAGCAGCTTAGAGCCGCGGGATGAGCAGTTCTTC CASSLEPRDEQFF NA TRBJ2-1 NA TRBV7-3
TGTGCCAGCAGTTCCCCGGGACAGGCGAGCTCCTACGAGCAGTACTTC CASSSPGQASSYEQYF few TRBJ2-7 TRBD1 TRBV28
TGTGCCAGCAGTTCGACCGGGGAACGGGGTCAGCCCCAGCATTTT CASSSTGERGQPQHF NA TRBJ1-5 NA TRBV6-6
TGTGCCTGGCGCCCCCGGAACACTGAAGCTTTCTTT CAWRPRNTEAFF NA TRBJ1-1 NA TRBV30
TGTGCCAGCAGCTCCCCGGGGGGGGTTCAGCCCCAGCATTTT CASSSPGGVQPQHF NA TRBJ1-5 NA TRBV7-2
TGTGCCATCAGTGAGTCGGGAAGGGAAGAAGGCTACACCTTC CAISESGREEGYTF few TRBJ1-2 NA TRBV10-3
TGTGCCAGCAGCAGAGGGACAGGCGAGAATTCACCCCTCCACTTT CASSRGTGENSPLHF NA TRBJ1-6 TRBD1 TRBV5-4
TGTGCCAGCAGACTTCGACAGGCTAGCACAGATACGCAGTATTTT CASRLRQASTDTQYF few TRBJ2-3 NA TRBV5-4
TGTGCCAGTAGTATCGGGGTGCAAGATCAGCCCCAGCATTTT CASSIGVQDQPQHF once TRBJ1-5 NA TRBV19
TGCGCCAGCAGTCATAGGACAGGAGCTTTCTTT CASSHRTGAFF NA TRBJ1-1 TRBD1 TRBV23-1
TGTGCCAGCAGTTTTGCAGGGAATCGGGACGAGCAGTACTTC CASSFAGNRDEQYF NA TRBJ2-7 NA TRBV6-5
TGTGCCAGTAGATCACAGGGCGGAAACGGGGAGCTGTTTTTT CASRSQGGNGELFF few TRBJ2-2 NA TRBV19
TGTGCCAGCAGCGGGATAGGTGAAAAACTGTTTTTT CASSGIGEKLFF NA TRBJ1-4 NA TRBV6-5
TGCGCCAGCAGTTTACAGGGGCAAACTAATGAAAAACTGTTTTTT CASSLQGQTNEKLFF few TRBJ1-4 TRBD1 TRBV5-1
TGCGCCAGCAGCTTGGGGACAGGGCGGAATGAAAAACTGTTTTTT CASSLGTGRNEKLFF NA TRBJ1-4 TRBD1 TRBV5-1
TGCAGCGTTGCCAGGGGGAGCACAGATACGCAGTATTTT CSVARGSTDTQYF few TRBJ2-3 TRBD1 TRBV29-1
TGCGCCAGCAGCTTGGTTACTAGTAGTCATGAGCAGTTCTTC CASSLVTSSHEQFF NA TRBJ2-1 NA TRBV5-1
TGTGCCAGCAGCGCTTTGGACAGGGACCAGCCCCAGCATTTT CASSALDRDQPQHF NA TRBJ1-5 TRBD1 TRBV5-6
TGTGCCATCAGCAAGGGTATAGCGGGGGGAAACAATGAGCAGTTCTTC CAISKGIAGGNNEQFF NA TRBJ2-1 TRBD2 TRBV10-3
TGTGCCAGCAGCCGAAAAACACCAACCGGGGTTGAAGCTTTCTTT CASSRKTPTGVEAFF few TRBJ1-1 NA TRBV5-4
TGCGCCAGCAGCTTGGTCCGGCAAGAGCAGTACTTC CASSLVRQEQYF NA TRBJ2-7 NA TRBV5-1
TGCAGCGTTGATGGGGAATACCTCTCCCTTAACTATGGCTACACCTTC CSVDGEYLSLNYGYTF NA TRBJ1-2 NA TRBV29-1
TGTGCCAGCAGCCGAACAGGGGGCTTCTATGGCTACACCTTC CASSRTGGFYGYTF NA TRBJ1-2 TRBD1 TRBV6-1
TGTGCCAGCAGCGTCTCGGTCGGGTTGGGAGATACGCAGTATTTT CASSVSVGLGDTQYF NA TRBJ2-3 NA TRBV11-2
TGCAGCGTTGGACAGCGGGAGACCCAGTACTTC CSVGQRETQYF NA TRBJ2-5 NA TRBV29-1
TGCAGCGTTGAAATTTATGATTATACGGCCAAAAACATTCAGTACTTC CSVEIYDYTAKNIQYF few TRBJ2-4 NA TRBV29-1
TGCAGCGTTGGGAGCTTGGGAGGGGACGAGACCCAGTACTTC CSVGSLGGDETQYF NA TRBJ2-5 TRBD2 TRBV29-1
TGTGCCAGCAGGGAGAACACTGAAGCTTTCTTT CASRENTEAFF NA TRBJ1-1 NA TRBV7-2
TGCACCAGCAGCCTAAAAGCGGGGGTTGAAGAGACCCAGTACTTC CTSSLKAGVEETQYF NA TRBJ2-5 NA TRBV1
TGTGCCAGCAGTGCTGAATTGGGGACTTCAGGTCAGTTCTTC CASSAELGTSGQFF NA TRBJ2-1 NA TRBV2
TGTGCCAGCAGTTTCCGAAATCAGCCCCAGCATTTT CASSFRNQPQHF NA TRBJ1-5 NA TRBV28
TGTGCCAGCAGTGAATACGGGCGGGAGACCCAGTACTTC CASSEYGRETQYF once TRBJ2-5 NA TRBV25-1
TGCGCCAGCAGCTTGGGTTATTCTACGGCGGCTAATGAAAAACTGTTTTTT CASSLGYSTAANEKLFF NA TRBJ1-4 NA TRBV5-1
TGCGCCAGCAGCGCGGCGCCCCCGAACTATGGCTACACCTTC CASSAAPPNYGYTF NA TRBJ1-2 NA TRBV5-1
TGTGCCAGTAGTAGGAGGATGCCTACAACTAATGAAAAACTGTTTTTT CASSRRMPTTNEKLFF NA TRBJ1-4 NA TRBV19
TGTGCCAGCAGCTCTATGATGAACACTGAAGCTTTCTTT CASSSMMNTEAFF once TRBJ1-1 NA TRBV5-5
TGTGCCAGCAGCTTAGTCGCGGGACGTTCTGAAGCTTTCTTT CASSLVAGRSEAFF NA TRBJ1-1 NA TRBV7-8
TGTGCCAGCAGCACTGAGGTTGGGTCTGGCTACACCTTC CASSTEVGSGYTF NA TRBJ1-2 NA TRBV7-2